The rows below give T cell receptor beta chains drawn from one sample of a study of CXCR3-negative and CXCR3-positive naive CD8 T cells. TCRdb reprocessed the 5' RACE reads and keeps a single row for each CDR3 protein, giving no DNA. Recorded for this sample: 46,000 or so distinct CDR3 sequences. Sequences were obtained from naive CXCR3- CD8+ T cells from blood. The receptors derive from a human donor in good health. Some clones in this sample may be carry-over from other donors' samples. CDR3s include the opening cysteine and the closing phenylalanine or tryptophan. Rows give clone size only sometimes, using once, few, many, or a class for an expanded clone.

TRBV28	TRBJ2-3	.	CASSPRQEPTDTQYF
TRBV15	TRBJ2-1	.	CATSSERNSQQFF
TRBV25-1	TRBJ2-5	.	CASTPVEGRETQYF
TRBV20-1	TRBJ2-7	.	CSARARDREYEQYF
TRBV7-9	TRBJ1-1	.	CASSFQGTAEAFF
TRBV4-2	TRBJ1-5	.	CASSHALASNQPQHF
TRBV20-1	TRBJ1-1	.	CSAQPGSITEAFF
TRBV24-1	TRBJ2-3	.	CATSDRGEVADTQYF
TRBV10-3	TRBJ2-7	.	CAISDPFEGFNEQYF
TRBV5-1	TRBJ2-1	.	CASSEYLEYGGEQFF
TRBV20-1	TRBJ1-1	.	CSAMSHRAEAFF
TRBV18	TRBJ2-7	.	CASSPKEYQGDYEQYF
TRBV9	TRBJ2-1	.	CASSLTVNEQFF
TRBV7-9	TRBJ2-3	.	CASSPTSGRDTDTQYF
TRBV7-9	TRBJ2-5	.	CASSPKGLGETQYF
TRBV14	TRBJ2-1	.	CASSQDRGQGYNEQFF
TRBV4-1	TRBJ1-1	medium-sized	CASSQDGRGNTEAFF
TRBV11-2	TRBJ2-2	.	CASSLVGTGELFF